Listed below are T cell receptor beta chains from one sample, sequenced in a study of blood T cell repertoires in COVID-19. Clones were sequenced by immunoSEQ multiplex PCR, and TCRdb holds only the in-frame ones, with some missing. Here the sample spans more than 15,000 clones, just over 85% being singletons. The sample consisted of peripheral blood. These TCRs come from a human donor with active COVID-19. The donor label of this sample is uncertain. CDR3s include the opening cysteine and the closing phenylalanine or tryptophan. A D gene is named only where the DNA matches it firmly.

v_call: TRBV7-9
j_call: TRBJ1-1
d_call: TRBD1
cdr3_nt: TGTGCCAGCAGCTGGGACAGGTTGGCTGAAGCTTTCTTT
cdr3_aa: CASSWDRLAEAFF

v_call: TRBV2
j_call: TRBJ1-1
d_call: TRBD1
cdr3_nt: TGTGCCAGCAGGCTAGTAGGGACAGCGAACACTGAAGCTTTCTTT
cdr3_aa: CASRLVGTANTEAFF

v_call: TRBV6-2/TRBV6-3
j_call: TRBJ2-2
d_call: -
cdr3_nt: TGTGCCAGCAGTTCGACAGGTTATGGATTGGTGGGCACCGGGGAGCTGTTTTTT
cdr3_aa: CASSSTGYGLVGTGELFF

v_call: TRBV25-1
j_call: TRBJ1-2
d_call: TRBD1
cdr3_nt: TGTGCCAGCAGTGTTAGCAGGGGGCTCAGTGGCTACACCTTC
cdr3_aa: CASSVSRGLSGYTF

v_call: TRBV4-3
j_call: TRBJ1-6
d_call: -
cdr3_nt: TGCGCCAGCAGCGAGGGCCGGGCACCCCTCCACTTT
cdr3_aa: CASSEGRAPLHF

v_call: TRBV6-4
j_call: TRBJ2-7
d_call: TRBD1
cdr3_nt: TGTGCCAGCAGTGACTCGGGACAGCCTTGTACCTACGAGCAGTACTTC
cdr3_aa: CASSDSGQPCTYEQYF

v_call: TRBV27
j_call: TRBJ2-1
d_call: -
cdr3_nt: TGTGCCAGCAGTTTAGAGGTCCGGAGCTCCTACAATGAGCAGTTCTTC
cdr3_aa: CASSLEVRSSYNEQFF

v_call: TRBV29-1
j_call: TRBJ1-6
d_call: -
cdr3_nt: TGCAGCGTTGGACTCGCGGTCGGTTCACCCCTCCACTTT
cdr3_aa: CSVGLAVGSPLHF

v_call: TRBV7-6
j_call: TRBJ2-1
d_call: TRBD2
cdr3_nt: TGTGCCAGCAGCTCGCGGACTAGCAGCAATGAGCAGTTCTTC
cdr3_aa: CASSSRTSSNEQFF

v_call: TRBV5-4
j_call: TRBJ1-2
d_call: -
cdr3_nt: TGTGCCAGCAGCGCGAGAATAAATGTAAACTATGGCTACACCTTC
cdr3_aa: CASSARINVNYGYTF

v_call: TRBV21-1
j_call: TRBJ1-6
d_call: -
cdr3_nt: TGTGCCAGCAGCAAAGCGGGGGGGGACTTTGATTCACCCCTCCACTTT
cdr3_aa: CASSKAGGDFDSPLHF

v_call: TRBV6-5
j_call: TRBJ1-1
d_call: -
cdr3_nt: TGTGCCACCAAGGGGCACGTGAACACTGAAGCTTTCTTT
cdr3_aa: CATKGHVNTEAFF

v_call: TRBV3-1/TRBV3-2
j_call: TRBJ1-2
d_call: -
cdr3_nt: TGTGCCAGCAGCACGACCAGGGAGGGCTATGGCTACACCTTC
cdr3_aa: CASSTTREGYGYTF